This T cell receptor beta chain was profiled in a study of cytomegalovirus exposure and HLA in healthy donors. Broader study findings: The study labeled 150 to 200 TCR beta chains cytomegalovirus-associated. According to a later analysis, donors in an Asian-associated ancestry cluster reportedly had fewer N-insertions than the approximately 620-donor mean. In a later analysis, TCR beta V- and J-gene trimming showed a link to a missense DCLRE1C variant. The authors considered a cluster of highly shared sequence variants likely to be a sequencing artifact.

Primers for the PCR totalled 60 Vbeta and 13 Jbeta. The protocol was immunoSEQ multiplex PCR, while the TCRdb copy is restricted to in-frame clones and leaves out a portion. The repertoire includes about 120,000 clones, around three quarters of them detected once, and around 3% sits in the top ten. This clone was counted a single time. What it recognizes is unknown. The sequenced sample was PBMCs. This TCR was sampled from a woman in her thirties in good health and CMV-seropositive.

This CDR3 is CSVEVSGQGAGGYTF. CDR3 DNA: TGCAGCGTTGAAGTGAGCGGACAGGGGGCGGGAGGCTACACCTTC. The chain has TRBV29-1 and TRBJ1-2; 11 nucleotides align to TRBD1. This CDR3 has 15 amino acids. Trimming removed 1 base from V and 8 bases from J; junction bases left unmatched: 9. CDR1 and CDR2 from the germline V gene are SQVTM and ANQGSEA.